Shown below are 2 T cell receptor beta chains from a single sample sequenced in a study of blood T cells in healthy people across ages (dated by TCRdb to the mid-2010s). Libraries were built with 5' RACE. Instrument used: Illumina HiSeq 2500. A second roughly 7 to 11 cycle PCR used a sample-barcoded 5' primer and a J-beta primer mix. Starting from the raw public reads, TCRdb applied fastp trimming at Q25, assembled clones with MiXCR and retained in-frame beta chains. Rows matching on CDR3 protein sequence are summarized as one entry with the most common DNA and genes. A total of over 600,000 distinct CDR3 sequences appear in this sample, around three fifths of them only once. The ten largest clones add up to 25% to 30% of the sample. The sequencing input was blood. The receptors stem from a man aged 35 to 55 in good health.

The CDR3 region is CSARAKAPSSYNEQFF. CDR3 DNA: TGCAGTGCTAGAGCCAAAGCCCCGAGCTCCTACAATGAGCAGTTCTTC. This chain uses TRBV20-1 with TRBJ2-1; D is unresolved. The CDR3 covers 16 residues. V gave up 1 base and J gave up 0 bases, with 13 bases separating them. In germline, CDR1 is DFQATT, CDR2 SNEGSKA (reference sequence).

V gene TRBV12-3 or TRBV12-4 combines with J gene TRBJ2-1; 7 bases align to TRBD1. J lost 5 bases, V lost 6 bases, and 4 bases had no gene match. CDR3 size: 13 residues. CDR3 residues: CASRQGVNNEQFF. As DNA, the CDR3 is TGTGCCAGCAGGCAGGGGGTGAACAATGAGCAGTTCTTC.